The 19 T cell receptor beta chains below all came from one sample that was sequenced in a study of immune evolution from preneoplasia to lung adenocarcinoma. The protocol was immunoSEQ multiplex PCR, while the TCRdb copy is restricted to in-frame clones and leaves out a portion. The table has 9,500 to 10,000 clones, around 80% seen once. The source material was FFPE minimally invasive lung adenocarcinoma tissue. The receptors were gathered from a person between 65 and 79 years old with lung adenocarcinoma. Some clones in this sample may be carry-over from other donors' samples.

The rearrangement links TRBV27 to TRBJ2-5; D possibly corresponds to TRBD1 (7 bases). V lost 2 bases to trimming and J lost 4 bases, with 20 bases between them. The CDR3 spans 17 residues. In germline, CDR1 is MNHEY, CDR2 SMNVEV (reference sequence). The CDR3 DNA reads as TGTGCCAGCAGTTTACAGGGGCCGACCAGGGGGGCAGAGACCCAGTACTTC. As protein: CASSLQGPTRGAETQYF.

The rearrangement uses TRBV19 and TRBJ1-3; possible D gene TRBD1, 5 bases. The V end lost 11 bases, the J end lost 0 bases, and 14 bases lay between the germline ends. From germline, CDR1 is LNHDA and CDR2 SQIVND (reference sequence). The CDR3 contains 14 residues. The DNA for the CDR3 is TGTGCCGGCAAAGACAGTAGCTCTGGAAACACCATATATTTT. Translated: CAGKDSSSGNTIYF.

This clone has just a few counts. The rearrangement uses TRBV19 and TRBJ1-2; weak D call: TRBD1 (5 bases). Germline V lookup: CDR1 LNHDA, CDR2 SQIVND (reference sequence). This CDR3 is built from 16 residues. Trimming removed 5 bases from V and 0 bases from J, with 16 bases in between. The CDR3 DNA reads TGTGCCAGTAGTCCGGACGGGACGGCATCTAACTATGGCTACACCTTC. Its protein product is CASSPDGTASNYGYTF.

This rearrangement joins TRBV7-9 to TRBJ2-5; 7 nucleotides agree with TRBD2. After removal of 1 base from V and 5 bases from J, the junction contained 4 bases not matched to a gene. Germline CDR1 and CDR2: SEHNR and FQNEAQ (reference sequence). The CDR3 runs to 14 residues. The chain's CDR3 is CASSLVREFETQYF. As DNA, the CDR3 is TGTGCCAGCAGCTTAGTGCGGGAGTTTGAGACCCAGTACTTC. Combining the CDR3 with reference TRBV7-9 and TRBJ2-5 gives the whole variable domain DTGVSQNPRHKITKRGQNVTFRCDPISEHNRLYWYRQTLGQGPEFLTYFQNEAQLEKSRLLSDRFSAERPKGSFSTLEIQRTEQGDSAMYLCASSLVREFETQYFGPGTRLLVL.

The chain uses TRBV29-1 and TRBJ1-3; 7 nucleotides match TRBD1. With V trimmed by 7 bases and J by 2 bases, 5 bases remained unmatched. The germline V gene has CDR1 SQVTM and CDR2 ANQGSEA. The CDR3 is 13 residues long. The CDR3 DNA sequence: TGCAGCGCCGCCCAGGGGGCTGGAAACACCATATATTTT. Its translation is CSAAQGAGNTIYF.

The table lists this clone with a count of one. CDR3 loop: CASSLVAGGYGYTF. The CDR3 nucleotides read TGTGCCAGCAGCTTAGTTGCAGGGGGGTATGGCTACACCTTC. V gene TRBV11-3 combines with J gene TRBJ1-2; 7 positions match TRBD1. The CDR3 loop spans 14 amino acids. The ends lost 1 base at V and 5 bases at J; junction bases unmatched: 4. Per the germline V gene, CDR1 is SGHNT and CDR2 is YENEEA.

A word on this clone: One end of the junction does not line up with germline, which may come from a read error. The chain recombines TRBV6-1 with TRBJ2-7; TRBD2 is a possible D gene (5 bases). CDR3 size: 12 residues. Germline CDR1 reads MNHNS; CDR2 reads SASEGT. The CDR3 DNA is TGTGCCAGCAGTGGGGCGGAAGGACTGGAAACTTTC. Residues: CASSGAEGLETF.

This chain connects TRBV27 to TRBJ1-2, with D maybe TRBD1 (5 bases). In germline, CDR1 is MNHEY, CDR2 SMNVEV (reference sequence). CDR3 length: 14 residues. V dropped 8 bases and J dropped 4 bases, with 17 bases sitting between them. The CDR3 DNA reads as TGTGCCAGCCGCCCCCGACAGTCGATCTATGGCTACACCTTC. Protein sequence: CASRPRQSIYGYTF.

The chain combines TRBV30 with TRBJ2-1; 10 bases line up with TRBD2. Trimming at V came to 0 bases and at J to 4 bases, leaving 3 bases not matched to a gene. This CDR3 contains 15 residues. Germline V gene data show CDR1 as GTSNPN and CDR2 as SVGIG (reference sequence). CDR3 region: CAWSVLAGLYNEQFF. The CDR3 bases are TGTGCCTGGAGTGTACTAGCGGGACTGTACAATGAGCAGTTCTTC.

The chain carries TRBV19 and TRBJ1-5; 7 nucleotides agree with TRBD1. J was trimmed by 5 bases and V by 7 bases; bases with no gene match: 5. The CDR3 runs to 13 residues. Germline CDR1 is LNHDA and CDR2 is SQIVND (reference sequence). Written as DNA, the CDR3 is TGTGCCAGTAATGACAGGGATTATCAGCCCCAGCATTTT. It translates to CASNDRDYQPQHF.

This chain uses TRBV2 with TRBJ2-2, with TRBD1 as a possible D gene (7 bases). Germline CDR1 and CDR2: SNHLY and FYNNEI. V gave up 0 bases and J gave up 7 bases, with 12 bases separating them. The CDR3 runs 15 residues. This CDR3 is CASSEAQGEVGELFF. CDR3 in DNA: TGTGCCAGCAGTGAAGCGCAGGGGGAGGTCGGGGAGCTGTTTTTT.

The chain combines TRBV28 with TRBJ2-1; TRBD1 matches at 7 bases. Germline CDR1 and CDR2: MDHEN and SYDVKM. The CDR3 has 11 residues. Unmatched junction bases numbered 6, after V lost 4 bases and J lost 15 bases. CDR3 sequence reads: CASSWGTERFF. DNA for the CDR3: TGTGCCAGCAGTTGGGGGACAGAACGGTTCTTC.

This chain connects TRBV6-1 to TRBJ2-2, with D perhaps given as TRBD1 or TRBD2 (5 bases each). Germline lookup yields CDR1 MNHNS and CDR2 SASEGT. The V gene lost 1 base and the J gene lost 1 base, with 16 bases spanning the gap. This CDR3 comprises 18 residues. CDR3 sequence: CASSEGGLGIKNTGELFF. The CDR3 DNA follows: TGTGCCAGCAGTGAAGGGGGGTTGGGGATTAAGAACACCGGGGAGCTGTTTTTT.

CDR3 sequence reads: CASSVDYGGDTQYF. The CDR3 nucleotides read TGTGCCAGCAGCGTAGACTACGGAGGAGATACGCAGTATTTT. V and J are TRBV9 and TRBJ2-3, with D possibly matching TRBD2 (5 bases). Germline V gives CDR1 SGDLS, CDR2 YYNGEE. V lost 0 bases and J 5 bases, leaving 10 bases between the germline ends. The CDR3 length is 14 residues. Full variable domain (remainder filled in from reference TRBV9 and TRBJ2-3): DSGVTQTPKHLITATGQRVTLRCSPRSGDLSVYWYQQSLDQGLQFLIQYYNGEERAKGNILERFSAQQFPDLHSELNLSSLELGDSALYFCASSVDYGGDTQYFGPGTRLTVL.

The chain uses TRBV18 and TRBJ2-6; D not certain. This CDR3 has 14 residues. V lost 9 bases and J 1 base, leaving 10 bases between the germline ends. Germline V gives CDR1 KGHSH, CDR2 LQKENI. This CDR3 is CASYSESGANVLTF. CDR3 coding DNA: TGTGCCAGTTATTCCGAATCTGGGGCCAACGTCCTGACTTTC.

This clone was observed a single time. V usage is TRBV7-2 and J usage is TRBJ1-3, with D uncertain. Trimming shortened V by 4 bases and J by 5 bases, and 6 bases separated the two germline ends. Germline V lookup: CDR1 SGHTA, CDR2 FQGNSA. The CDR3 covers 12 residues. The CDR3 coding sequence is TGTGCCAGCAGCTCTGAACGAAACACCATATATTTT. This translates into CASSSERNTIYF.

This rearrangement joins TRBV7-3 to TRBJ2-1; D might be TRBD1 or TRBD2, each matching 5 bases. The CDR3 spans 14 residues. With 3 bases removed from V and 9 bases from J, the gap between germline ends came to 15 bases. Germline V gene data show CDR1 as SGHTA and CDR2 as FQGTGA. CDR3 sequence: CASSLGLDGTEQFF. In DNA form, the CDR3 reads TGTGCCAGCAGCTTGGGGTTGGACGGGACTGAGCAGTTCTTC.

Only a few counts were recorded for this clone. This chain uses TRBV28 with TRBJ2-5; TRBD1 is a possible D gene (5 bases). The CDR3 sequence is 12 residues long. Germline V gene lookup returns CDR1 MDHEN and CDR2 SYDVKM. Trimming took off 5 bases at V and 6 bases at J, with 10 bases between the two ends. The CDR3 coding sequence is TGTGCCAGCAGTCCAGGGAAAAAGACCCAGTACTTC. This encodes CASSPGKKTQYF.

The rearrangement joins TRBV5-1 to TRBJ1-5; TRBD1 agrees at 9 bases. Germline V lookup: CDR1 SGHRS, CDR2 YFSETQ. The V and J ends lost 4 bases and 7 bases, in that order; junction bases with no gene match: 6. CDR3 size: 14 residues. Here the CDR3 reads CASSAGQGNQPQHF. The DNA for the CDR3 is TGCGCCAGCAGCGCGGGACAGGGTAACCAGCCCCAGCATTTT.